A selection of T cell receptor beta chains follows, all from one sample in a study of blood T cell repertoires in COVID-19. Profiled with immunoSEQ multiplex PCR; TCRdb holds only in-frame clones, not every one. The table shows tens of thousands of clones, with roughly 90% occurring only once. Sequences were obtained from peripheral blood. These receptors all come from a human donor in a cohort sampled during active COVID-19. Each CDR3 is given with its conserved first and last residue. A D gene is named only where the DNA matches it firmly. Size values are once, few and many counts, or a class for expanded clones, and some rows have none.

>TRBV5-1|TRBJ1-6|NA|NA
CASRIGMFSSPLHF
TGCGCCAGCAGAATCGGGATGTTTAGTTCACCCCTCCACTTT
>TRBV5-6|TRBJ2-7|once|TRBD2
CASSLAPSGGIYEQYF
TGTGCCAGCAGCTTGGCGCCTAGCGGGGGCATCTACGAGCAGTACTTC
>TRBV28|TRBJ1-1|NA|NA
CASSSTGQSNTEAFF
TGTGCCAGCAGCTCGACGGGACAAAGTAACACTGAAGCTTTCTTT
>TRBV9|TRBJ2-4|NA|TRBD2
CASSVGGGSADIQYF
TGTGCCAGCAGCGTCGGCGGGGGGTCAGCGGACATTCAGTACTTC
>TRBV7-3|TRBJ2-1|NA|NA
CASSLGPSTNEQFF
TGTGCCAGCAGCTTGGGGCCTAGTACCAATGAGCAGTTCTTC
>TRBV5-6|TRBJ1-1|NA|TRBD1
CATGQGGYTEAFF
TGTGCCACCGGACAGGGGGGCTACACTGAAGCTTTCTTT
>TRBV12-3/TRBV12-4|TRBJ2-5|once|TRBD1
CASRKTGVETQYF
TGTGCCAGCAGGAAGACAGGGGTGGAGACCCAGTACTTC
>TRBV3-1/TRBV3-2|TRBJ2-7|NA|TRBD2
CASSQGPGTSGRAYEQYF
TGTGCCAGCAGCCAAGGTCCCGGGACTAGCGGGAGAGCCTACGAGCAGTACTTC
>TRBV13|TRBJ2-7|NA|NA
CASSLEKRSYEQYF
TGTGCCAGCAGCTTAGAGAAGCGGTCCTACGAGCAGTACTTC
>TRBV29-1|TRBJ2-3|NA|NA
CSAGEETDTQYF
TGCAGCGCCGGAGAAGAGACAGATACGCAGTATTTT
>TRBV9|TRBJ1-6|NA|TRBD1
CASSFGQGNYNSPLHF
TGTGCCAGCAGCTTCGGACAGGGCAACTATAATTCACCCCTCCACTTT
>TRBV7-9|TRBJ2-7|few|NA
CASSSLQGSYEQYF
TGTGCCAGCAGCTCGCTACAGGGATCCTACGAGCAGTACTTC
>TRBV28|TRBJ2-3|NA|TRBD2
CASTASGGRKDTQYF
TGTGCCAGCACCGCTTCGGGCGGGAGGAAAGATACGCAGTATTTT
>TRBV18|TRBJ1-1|NA|TRBD1
CASSPLQGGYNTEAFF
TGTGCCAGCTCACCCTTACAGGGGGGATATAACACTGAAGCTTTCTTT
>TRBV2|TRBJ2-2|NA|TRBD2
CASGYAGGRNGELFF
TGTGCCAGCGGGTACGCGGGGGGGCGCAACGGGGAGCTGTTTTTT
>TRBV3-1/TRBV3-2|TRBJ2-3|NA|NA
CASSQGVEDTQYF
TGTGCCAGCAGCCAGGGCGTCGAAGATACGCAGTATTTT
>TRBV4-1|TRBJ2-1|NA|NA
CASSQPPDGINEQFF
TGCGCCAGCAGCCAACCCCCGGACGGGATCAATGAGCAGTTCTTC
>TRBV19|TRBJ1-5|NA|NA
CASSIAVSNQPQHF
TGTGCCAGTAGTATAGCCGTTAGCAATCAGCCCCAGCATTTT
>TRBV7-9|TRBJ1-4|NA|NA
CASSFEGPRGVKLFF
TGTGCCAGCAGCTTCGAGGGCCCCAGAGGTGTAAAACTGTTTTTT
>TRBV28|TRBJ2-5|NA|TRBD2
CASRTRTSGGETQYF
TGTGCCAGCAGAACCCGGACTAGCGGGGGGGAGACCCAGTACTTC
>TRBV19|TRBJ1-5|NA|NA
CASKGGRRNNQPQHF
TGTGCCAGTAAGGGGGGGCGGAGGAACAATCAGCCCCAGCATTTT
>TRBV29-1|TRBJ1-1|NA|TRBD1
CSVEGTGVKTFF
TGCAGCGTTGAAGGGACAGGTGTGAAAACTTTCTTT
>TRBV28|TRBJ1-1|NA|TRBD1
CASKGTGGSEAFF
TGTGCCAGCAAGGGGACAGGGGGTTCTGAAGCTTTCTTT
>TRBV19|TRBJ2-7|NA|TRBD2
CASSWGTSRSYEQYF
TGTGCCAGTAGCTGGGGGACTAGCAGGTCCTACGAGCAGTACTTC
>TRBV29-1|TRBJ1-2|NA|TRBD1
CSVEDLEDRWSYTF
TGCAGCGTTGAAGATCTAGAGGACAGGTGGAGCTACACCTTC
>TRBV6-6|TRBJ2-2|NA|TRBD2
CASSPRTSGSGELFF
TGTGCCAGCAGTCCTCGGACTAGCGGAAGCGGGGAGCTGTTTTTT
>TRBV4-2|TRBJ2-3|NA|TRBD2
CASSQERLAGGTRTDTQYF
TGTGCCAGCAGCCAAGAACGTCTAGCGGGGGGCACACGCACAGATACGCAGTATTTT
>TRBV11-3|TRBJ1-1|once|NA
CASSLRGRNTEAFF
TGTGCCAGCAGCTTAAGGGGGAGGAACACTGAAGCTTTCTTT
>TRBV7-2|TRBJ2-3|NA|NA
CASRQTVADTQYF
TGTGCCAGCAGACAAACAGTGGCAGATACGCAGTATTTT
>TRBV6-2/TRBV6-3|TRBJ1-1|few|NA
CASSWGFGAEAFF
TGTGCCAGCAGCTGGGGCTTTGGCGCTGAAGCTTTCTTT
>TRBV5-1|TRBJ2-1|NA|TRBD2
CASSFSLAGGTYEQFF
TGCGCCAGCAGCTTCAGCCTAGCGGGAGGCACCTATGAGCAGTTCTTC
>TRBV15|TRBJ2-6|NA|TRBD1
CATSTGQGAPGANVLTF
TGTGCCACCAGCACTGGACAGGGGGCGCCTGGGGCCAACGTCCTGACTTTC